The TCR beta chain under discussion was sequenced for a study of blood T cell repertoires in COVID-19. Per the original data handling: It was from reference gene primer amplification that nucleated cell counts were estimated. The protocol was immunoSEQ multiplex PCR, while the TCRdb copy is restricted to in-frame clones and leaves out a portion. V, J and clone size were drawn from that table, and D and trimming were deduced from the DNA. The table lists 200,000 to 250,000 clones, almost 85% of them singletons. Unmatched junction bases numbered 14, after V lost 6 bases and J lost 6 bases. Germline V gene lookup returns CDR1 SEHNR and CDR2 FQNEAQ (reference sequence). The CDR3 spans 15 residues.

This chain connects TRBV7-9 to TRBJ2-7; 7 bases fit TRBD1. The sequencing sample was made of peripheral blood. The clonotype comes from an older woman with COVID-19, enrolled during active disease. This chain's CDR3 is CASRTSTGLTGEQYF. The DNA for the CDR3 is TGTGCCAGCAGAACCTCGACAGGGCTCACGGGCGAGCAGTACTTC.